This record concerns one T cell receptor (beta chain) sequence. Which antigen it targets is not known. Base qualities were left out, and no much larger clone turns up one base away. Libraries were made using the immunoSEQ multiplex PCR assay. About 10^5 TCR templates per sample were assayed by the deep sequencing platform. Genomic DNA extracted from sorted T cells was the material used for TCRbeta CDR3 sequencing. From the authors' description of their analysis: Clonal analysis of TCRbeta CDR3 data was done in the R programming language. Unstimulated samples were compared with post-reaction CFSE-low samples to define alloreactive CD4+ and CD8+ clones. Alloreactive CD4+ clones were assigned to regulatory or non-regulatory origin by matching sequences to sorted unstimulated Treg and non-Treg repertoires. The source is immuneACCESS, and TCRdb retained only in-frame sequences with V and J called. Part of the clones is not carried over; for the studies checked, unresolved V genes explain less than half of this, and the remainder is unexplained. V, J and clone size were drawn from that table, and D and trimming were deduced from the DNA. Recorded for this sample are around 120,000 clones; 90% to 95% of them occurred a single time. The ten top clones hold under 2% of the sample.

This sample was taken from a study of siplizumab effects on memory and regulatory T cells (dated by TCRdb to about 2019). In terms of the full investigation: The study examined how the anti-CD2 antibody siplizumab affects alloreactive T-cell subsets in allogeneic mixed lymphocyte reactions built from human PBMCs. On the study overall, not on this receptor specifically: Whether proliferating Tregs from siplizumab cultures were suppressive was not functionally confirmed. In reactions with siplizumab, an average of about 69% of mappable alloreactive CD4+ clones were Treg-derived, compared with roughly 26% in control reactions. Unstimulated naive T cells appeared to be more diverse than memory T cells, and naive cells seemed to make a substantial contribution to the alloresponse. Sequences below about 10^-5 frequency were poorly captured, so only a minor fraction of alloreactive clones could be mapped to unstimulated subsets. Siplizumab significantly reduced the cumulative frequency of alloreactive sequences traceable to unstimulated CD4+ memory T cells. Roughly 75-97% of proliferating CD4+ or CD8+ clones could not be assigned a naive or memory phenotype.

Sorted unstimulated T cells, along with proliferating T cells recovered from mixed lymphocyte reactions, underwent TCRbeta CDR3 sequencing. Fresh whole blood from around 11 HLA-typed healthy donors was used to isolate PBMCs. To map where alloreactive clones came from, unstimulated CD4+ non-regulatory T cells were FACS-sorted. Counted from cysteine to phenylalanine, this CDR3 has 15 amino acids. Only CDR3 DNA is held: 45 bases, read in frame from base 1. V was cut back by 5 bases and J by 8 bases, leaving a gap of 18 bases between them. The germline V gene (reference sequence) supplies CDR1 LNHDA and CDR2 SQIVND.

The receptor chain draws on TRBV19 and TRBJ1-4; a tentative D call is TRBD1 (6 bases match). The sample comprised non-Treg CD4+ T cells sorted from blood. Reading the label with the study, this specimen's cell subset or site is: FACS-sorted unstimulated CD4+ non-regulatory T cells. The receptor comes from a human donor in good health. CDR3 region: CASSPDGGASEKLFF. In nucleotides, the sequence is TGTGCCAGTAGTCCGGACGGGGGCGCCTCGGAAAAACTGTTTTTT. Joined to the reference TRBV19 and TRBJ1-4 proteins, this CDR3 gives the full variable domain: DGGITQSPKYLFRKEGQNVTLSCEQNLNHDAMYWYRQDPGQGLRLIYYSQIVNDFQKGDIAEGYSVSREKKESFPLTVTSAQKNPTAFYLCASSPDGGASEKLFFGSGTQLSVL.